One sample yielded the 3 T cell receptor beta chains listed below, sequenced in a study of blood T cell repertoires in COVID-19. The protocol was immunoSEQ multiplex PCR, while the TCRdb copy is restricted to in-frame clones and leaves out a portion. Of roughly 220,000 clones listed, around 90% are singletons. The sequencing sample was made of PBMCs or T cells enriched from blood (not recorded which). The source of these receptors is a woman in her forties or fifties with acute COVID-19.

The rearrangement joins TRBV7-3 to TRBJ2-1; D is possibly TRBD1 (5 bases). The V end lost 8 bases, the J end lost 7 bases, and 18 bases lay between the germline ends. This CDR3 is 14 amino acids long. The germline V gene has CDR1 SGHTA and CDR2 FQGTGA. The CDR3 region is CASPSRRVWNEQFF. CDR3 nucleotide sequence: TGTGCCAGCCCATCCCGCAGGGTGTGGAATGAGCAGTTCTTC.

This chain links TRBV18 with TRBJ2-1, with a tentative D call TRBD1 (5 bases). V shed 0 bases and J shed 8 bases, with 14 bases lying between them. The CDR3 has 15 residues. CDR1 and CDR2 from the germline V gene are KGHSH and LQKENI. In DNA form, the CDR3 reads TGTGCCAGCTCACCACCGGGGTCCCAAGGGGATGAGCAGTTCTTC. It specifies CASSPPGSQGDEQFF.

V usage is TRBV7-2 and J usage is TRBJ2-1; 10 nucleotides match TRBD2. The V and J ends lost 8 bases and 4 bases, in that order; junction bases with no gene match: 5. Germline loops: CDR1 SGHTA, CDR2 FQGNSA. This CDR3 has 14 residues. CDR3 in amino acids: CASGSGRGYNEQFF. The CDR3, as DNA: TGTGCCAGCGGGAGCGGGAGGGGTTACAATGAGCAGTTCTTC.